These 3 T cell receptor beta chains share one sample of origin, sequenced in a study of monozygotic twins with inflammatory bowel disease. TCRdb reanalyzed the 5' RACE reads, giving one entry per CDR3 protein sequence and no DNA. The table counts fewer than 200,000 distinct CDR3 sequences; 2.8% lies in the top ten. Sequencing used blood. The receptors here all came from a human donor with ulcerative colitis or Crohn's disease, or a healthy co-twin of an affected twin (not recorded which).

The CDR3 sequence: CSPQLASNEQFF. V is TRBV29-1 and J is TRBJ2-1; TCRdb proposes TRBD2, but this gene call is untestable without DNA. The CDR3 has 12 amino acids. Germline V gene data show CDR1 as SQVTM and CDR2 as ANQGSEA.

CDR3: CAWSVDKIYEQYF. The chain joins TRBV30 to TRBJ2-7. In germline, CDR1 is GTSNPN, CDR2 SVGIG (reference sequence). The CDR3 is 13 residues long.

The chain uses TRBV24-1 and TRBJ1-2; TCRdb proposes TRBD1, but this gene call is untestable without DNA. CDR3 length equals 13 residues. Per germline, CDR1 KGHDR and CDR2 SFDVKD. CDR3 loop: CATSAGRGRGYTF.